One T cell receptor (beta chain) is described in this entry. Its target is unknown. V was pared by 5 bases and J by 4 bases, with 5 bases of the junction left unmatched. Germline-derived CDR1 and CDR2 are KGHSH and LQKENI. The CDR3 consists of 16 residues. This sample was included in a study of OX40 agonist ivuxolimab in advanced cancers. Whole-study findings and limits: Dosing at 0.1 to 3.0 mg/kg was accompanied by clonal expansion of CD4+ and CD8+ blood T cells by week 6.

Libraries were prepared by immunoSEQ multiplex PCR; TCRdb keeps only in-frame clonotypes and omits some of them. The sample carries about 61,000 clones, about 88% recorded once. This receptor was identified in an adult with an advanced solid tumor such as melanoma, head and neck, liver or kidney cancer. Source: CD4+ or CD8+ T cells sorted from blood, taken in a trial of the OX40 agonist ivuxolimab. This chain uses TRBV18 with TRBJ2-5; 15 bases line up with TRBD2. The chain's CDR3 is CASSSPGLAGGETQYF. CDR3 in DNA: TGTGCCAGCTCATCCCCGGGACTAGCGGGGGGAGAGACCCAGTACTTC.